A selection of T cell receptor beta chains follows, all from one sample in a study of T cell responses to AZD1222 COVID-19 vaccine. The table came from immunoSEQ multiplex PCR; TCRdb's copy has only in-frame clones and leaves some out. The table shows 130,000 to 150,000 clones, with around 90% occurring only once. The sample consisted of peripheral blood, taken on day 0 of AZD1222 vaccination. Source of these receptors: an adult in good health. Both conserved end residues are part of each CDR3. D genes are given only for firm matches.

v_gene	len	j_gene	d_gene	CDR3aa	CDR3nt
TRBV4-2	15	TRBJ2-7	NA	CASSQDPRQVYEQYF	TGTGCCAGCAGCCAAGATCCCCGACAGGTCTACGAGCAGTACTTC
TRBV19	13	TRBJ1-2	NA	CASTRTSGTGYTF	TGTGCCAGTACTAGGACGTCGGGGACTGGCTACACCTTC
TRBV4-1	14	TRBJ1-5	NA	CASSPYEGSQPQHF	TGCGCCAGCAGCCCGTACGAGGGAAGTCAGCCCCAGCATTTT
TRBV19	14	TRBJ1-2	TRBD1	CASSRTGVLYGYTF	TGTGCCAGTAGTCGAACAGGGGTTCTCTATGGCTACACCTTC
TRBV5-8	15	TRBJ2-7	NA	CASSLKSIPYYEQYF	TGTGCCAGCAGCCTCAAAAGTATTCCCTACTACGAGCAGTACTTC
TRBV6-2/TRBV6-3	15	TRBJ2-3	TRBD2	CASSRRTSGRDTQYF	TGTGCCAGCAGTCGCCGGACTAGCGGGAGGGATACGCAGTATTTT
TRBV19	17	TRBJ2-3	TRBD2	CASSVGLAGASTDTQYF	TGTGCCAGTAGTGTCGGACTAGCGGGCGCTAGCACAGATACGCAGTATTTT
TRBV20-1	11	TRBJ1-1	NA	CSARGNAEAFF	TGCAGTGCTAGAGGGAATGCTGAAGCTTTCTTT
TRBV6-5	14	TRBJ1-5	NA	CASSYRGDNQPQHF	TGTGCCAGCAGTTACAGGGGAGACAATCAGCCCCAGCATTTT
TRBV27	14	TRBJ1-3	NA	CASRDAGSGNTIYF	TGTGCCAGCAGGGACGCCGGCTCTGGAAACACCATATATTTT
TRBV4-3	16	TRBJ2-2	TRBD1	CASSTRTGATTGELFF	TGCGCCAGCAGCACCCGGACAGGAGCAACCACCGGGGAGCTGTTTTTT
TRBV27	13	TRBJ1-2	NA	CASSLQGPVGYTF	TGTGCCAGCAGTTTACAGGGCCCGGTCGGCTACACCTTC
TRBV10-3	15	TRBJ1-3	NA	CAISESSVSGNTIYF	TGTGCCATCAGTGAGTCTTCGGTGTCCGGAAACACCATATATTTT
TRBV5-6	13	TRBJ2-7	NA	CASSLEFHGEQYF	TGTGCCAGCAGCTTGGAATTCCACGGCGAGCAGTACTTC